This T cell receptor beta chain stems from a study of T cell responses to AZD1222 COVID-19 vaccine. The data were produced by immunoSEQ multiplex PCR, yet TCRdb's version contains in-frame clones alone and is incomplete. In the table there are some 130,000 clones, 80% to 95% of which are singletons. In its sample, this clone was seen once. Antigen specificity is unknown. Broader study findings: A mostly white British donor set with more females was recruited, and clonal diversity was possibly underestimated.

It was second doses at about 4 or about 12 weeks that were pooled. The CDR3 contains 13 residues. Trimming left V 1 base short and J 6 bases short, with 7 bases between. Germline CDR1 LNHDA, CDR2 SQIVND (reference sequence). The V and J genes are TRBV19 and TRBJ1-5; no clear D gene. Here the sequenced sample was peripheral blood, taken 28 days after the second AZD1222 dose. The receptor comes from an adult who received the AZD1222 COVID-19 vaccine. This chain's CDR3 is CASSIGGFQPQHF. The CDR3 DNA sequence: TGTGCCAGTAGTATAGGGGGTTTTCAGCCCCAGCATTTT.